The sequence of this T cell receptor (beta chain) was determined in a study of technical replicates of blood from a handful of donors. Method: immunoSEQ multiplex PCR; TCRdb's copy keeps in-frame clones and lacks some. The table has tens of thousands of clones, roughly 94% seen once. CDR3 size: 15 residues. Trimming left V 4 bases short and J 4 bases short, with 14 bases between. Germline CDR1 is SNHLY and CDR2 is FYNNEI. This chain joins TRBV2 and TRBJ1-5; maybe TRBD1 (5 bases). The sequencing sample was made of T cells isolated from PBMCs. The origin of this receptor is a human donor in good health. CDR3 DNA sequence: TGTGCCAGCAGTGGGGGCGGGGGACGTAATCAGCCCCAGCATTTT. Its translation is CASSGGGGRNQPQHF.